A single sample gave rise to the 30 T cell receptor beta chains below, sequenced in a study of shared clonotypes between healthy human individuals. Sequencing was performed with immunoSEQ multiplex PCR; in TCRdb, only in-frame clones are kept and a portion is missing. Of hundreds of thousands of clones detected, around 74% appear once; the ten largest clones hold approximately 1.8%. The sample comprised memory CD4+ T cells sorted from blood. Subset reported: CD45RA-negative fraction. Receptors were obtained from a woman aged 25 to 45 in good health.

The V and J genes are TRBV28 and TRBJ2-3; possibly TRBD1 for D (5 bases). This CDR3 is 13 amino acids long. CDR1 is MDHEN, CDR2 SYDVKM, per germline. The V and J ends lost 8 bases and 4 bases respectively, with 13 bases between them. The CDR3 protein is CASSQVSPDTQYF. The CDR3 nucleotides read TGTGCCAGCTCACAGGTGTCCCCAGATACGCAGTATTTT.

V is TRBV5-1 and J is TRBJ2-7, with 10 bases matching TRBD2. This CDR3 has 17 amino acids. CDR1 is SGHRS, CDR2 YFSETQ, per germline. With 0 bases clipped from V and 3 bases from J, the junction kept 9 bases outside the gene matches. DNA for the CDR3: TGCGCCAGCAGCTTGGATTCTAGCGGGAGAGGGTTCTACGAGCAGTACTTC. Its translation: CASSLDSSGRGFYEQYF.

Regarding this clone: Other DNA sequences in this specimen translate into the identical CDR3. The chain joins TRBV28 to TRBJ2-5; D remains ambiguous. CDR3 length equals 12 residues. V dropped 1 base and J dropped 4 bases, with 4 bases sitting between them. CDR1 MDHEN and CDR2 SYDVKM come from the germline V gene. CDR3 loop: CASSLLRETQYF. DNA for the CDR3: TGTGCCAGCAGTTTATTAAGAGAGACCCAGTACTTC.

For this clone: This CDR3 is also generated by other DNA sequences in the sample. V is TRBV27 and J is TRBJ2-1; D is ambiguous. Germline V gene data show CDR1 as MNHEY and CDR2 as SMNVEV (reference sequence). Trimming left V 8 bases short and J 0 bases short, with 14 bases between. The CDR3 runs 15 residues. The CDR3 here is CASRLVGSSYNEQFF. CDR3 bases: TGTGCCAGCCGCTTGGTCGGAAGCTCCTACAATGAGCAGTTCTTC.

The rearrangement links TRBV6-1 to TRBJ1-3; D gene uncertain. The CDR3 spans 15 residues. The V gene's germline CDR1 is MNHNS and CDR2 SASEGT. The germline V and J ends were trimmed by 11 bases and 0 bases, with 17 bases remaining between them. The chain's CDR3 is CAVLNGLFSGNTIYF. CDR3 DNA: TGTGCCGTTCTAAACGGGCTTTTCTCTGGAAACACCATATATTTT.

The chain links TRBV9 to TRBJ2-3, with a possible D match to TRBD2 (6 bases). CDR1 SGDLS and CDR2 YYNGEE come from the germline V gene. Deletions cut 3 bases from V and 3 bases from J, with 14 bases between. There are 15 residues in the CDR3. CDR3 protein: CASSAAGLGTDTQYF. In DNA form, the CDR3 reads TGTGCCAGCAGCGCTGCGGGGCTTGGGACAGATACGCAGTATTTT.

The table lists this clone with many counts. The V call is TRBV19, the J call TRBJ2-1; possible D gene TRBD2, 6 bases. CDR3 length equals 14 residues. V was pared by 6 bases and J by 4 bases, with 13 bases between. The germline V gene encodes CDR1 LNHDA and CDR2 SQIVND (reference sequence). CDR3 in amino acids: CASSTGTSYNEQFF. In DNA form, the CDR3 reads TGTGCCAGTAGCACCGGGACTTCATACAATGAGCAGTTCTTC.

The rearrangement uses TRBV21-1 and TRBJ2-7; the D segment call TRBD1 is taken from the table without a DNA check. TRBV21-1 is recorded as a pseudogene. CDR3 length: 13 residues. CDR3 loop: CASSNGQGDEQYF. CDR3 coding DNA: TGTGCCAGCAGCAATGGGCAGGGGGACGAGCAGTACTTC.

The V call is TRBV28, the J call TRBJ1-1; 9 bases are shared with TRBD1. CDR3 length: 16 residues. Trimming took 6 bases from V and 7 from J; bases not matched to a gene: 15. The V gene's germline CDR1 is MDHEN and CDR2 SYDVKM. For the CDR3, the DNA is TGTGCCAGCAGATCCATCGAGACAGGGGGGGAGAGTGAAGCTTTCTTT. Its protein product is CASRSIETGGESEAFF.

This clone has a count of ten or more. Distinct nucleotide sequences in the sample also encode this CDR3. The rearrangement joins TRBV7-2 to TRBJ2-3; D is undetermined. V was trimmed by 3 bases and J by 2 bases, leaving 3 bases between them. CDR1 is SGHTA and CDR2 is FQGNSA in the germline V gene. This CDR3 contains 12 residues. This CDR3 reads CASSFFTDTQYF. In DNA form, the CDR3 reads TGTGCCAGCAGCTTTTTCACAGATACGCAGTATTTT.

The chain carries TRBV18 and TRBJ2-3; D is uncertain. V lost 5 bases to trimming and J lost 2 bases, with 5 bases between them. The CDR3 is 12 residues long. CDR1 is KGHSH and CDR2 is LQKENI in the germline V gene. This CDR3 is CASSTSTDTQYF. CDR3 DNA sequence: TGTGCCAGCTCAACCTCCACAGATACGCAGTATTTT.

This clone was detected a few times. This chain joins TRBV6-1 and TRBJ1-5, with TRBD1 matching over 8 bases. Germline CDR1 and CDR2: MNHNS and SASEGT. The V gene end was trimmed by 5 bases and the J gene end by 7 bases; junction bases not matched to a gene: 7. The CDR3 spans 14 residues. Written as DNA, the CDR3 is TGTGCCAGCAGTATGACAGGGGAGGGGCAGCCCCAGCATTTT. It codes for CASSMTGEGQPQHF.

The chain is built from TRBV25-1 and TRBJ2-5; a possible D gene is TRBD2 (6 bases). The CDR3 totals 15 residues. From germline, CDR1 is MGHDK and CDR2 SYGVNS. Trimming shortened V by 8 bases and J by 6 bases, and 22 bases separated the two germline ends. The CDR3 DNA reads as TGTGCCAGCGGCGCGGGACCTCCAAAAGGCCAGACCCAGTACTTC. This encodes CASGAGPPKGQTQYF.

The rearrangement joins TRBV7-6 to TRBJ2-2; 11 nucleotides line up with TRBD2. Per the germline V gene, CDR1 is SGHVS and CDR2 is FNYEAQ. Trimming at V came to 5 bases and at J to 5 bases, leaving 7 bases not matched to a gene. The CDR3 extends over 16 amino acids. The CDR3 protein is CASSQRTSGRTGELFF. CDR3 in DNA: TGTGCCAGCAGCCAACGAACTAGCGGGAGAACCGGGGAGCTGTTTTTT.

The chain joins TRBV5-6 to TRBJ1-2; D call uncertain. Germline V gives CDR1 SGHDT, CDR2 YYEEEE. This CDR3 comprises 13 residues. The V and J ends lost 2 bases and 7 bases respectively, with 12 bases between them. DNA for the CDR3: TGTGCCAGCAGCTTCCAGACGACGCGTGGCTACACCTTC. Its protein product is CASSFQTTRGYTF.

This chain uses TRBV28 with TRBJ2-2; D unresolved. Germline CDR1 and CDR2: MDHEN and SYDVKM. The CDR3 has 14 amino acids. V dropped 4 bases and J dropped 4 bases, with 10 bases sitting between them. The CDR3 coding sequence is TGTGCCAGCAGTTCCCCAGGTACCACCGGGGAGCTGTTTTTT. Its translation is CASSSPGTTGELFF.

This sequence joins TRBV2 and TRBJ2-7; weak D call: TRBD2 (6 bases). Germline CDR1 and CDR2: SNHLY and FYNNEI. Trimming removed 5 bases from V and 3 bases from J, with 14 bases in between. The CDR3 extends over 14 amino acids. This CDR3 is CASSSTFGGYEQYF. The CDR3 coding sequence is TGTGCCAGCAGTAGTACTTTCGGGGGCTACGAGCAGTACTTC.

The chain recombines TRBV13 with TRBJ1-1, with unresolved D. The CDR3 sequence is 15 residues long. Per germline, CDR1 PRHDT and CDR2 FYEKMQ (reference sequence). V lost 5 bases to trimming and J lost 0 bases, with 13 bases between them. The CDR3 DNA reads TGTGCCAGCAGCGGAGATACTGCAGTGAACACTGAAGCTTTCTTT. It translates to CASSGDTAVNTEAFF.

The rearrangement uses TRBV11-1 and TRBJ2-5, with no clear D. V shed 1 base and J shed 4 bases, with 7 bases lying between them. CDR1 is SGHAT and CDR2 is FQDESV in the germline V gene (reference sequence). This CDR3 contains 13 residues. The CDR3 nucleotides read TGTGCCAGCAGCTTAGTTCTGGGAGAGACCCAGTACTTC. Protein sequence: CASSLVLGETQYF.

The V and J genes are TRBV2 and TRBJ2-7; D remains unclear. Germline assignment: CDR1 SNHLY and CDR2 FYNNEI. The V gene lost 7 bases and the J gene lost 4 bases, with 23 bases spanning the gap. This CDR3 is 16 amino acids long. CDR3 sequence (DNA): TGTGCCAGCATGGAAAGCCCCAAGGTACTCGGATACGAGCAGTACTTC. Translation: CASMESPKVLGYEQYF.

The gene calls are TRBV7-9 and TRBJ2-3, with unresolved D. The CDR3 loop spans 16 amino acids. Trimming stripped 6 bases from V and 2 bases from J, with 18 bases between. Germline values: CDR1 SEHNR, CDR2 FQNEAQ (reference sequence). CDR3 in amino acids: CASRRWTDGLTDTQYF. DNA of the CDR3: TGTGCCAGCAGACGATGGACCGACGGGCTCACAGATACGCAGTATTTT.

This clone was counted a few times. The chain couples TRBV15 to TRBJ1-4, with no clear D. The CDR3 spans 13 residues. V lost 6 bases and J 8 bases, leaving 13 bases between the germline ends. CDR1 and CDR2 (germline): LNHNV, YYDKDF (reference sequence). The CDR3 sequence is CATRRRDNEKLFF. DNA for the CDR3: TGTGCCACCAGGAGAAGGGATAACGAAAAACTGTTTTTT.

The CDR3 sequence is CASSYSRMGLYEQYF. DNA for the CDR3: TGTGCCAGCAGTTACTCGAGGATGGGTCTCTACGAGCAGTACTTC. V and J are TRBV6-5 and TRBJ2-7; D unresolved. With 0 bases removed from V and 3 bases from J, the gap between germline ends came to 12 bases. Germline CDR1 reads MNHEY; CDR2 reads SVGAGI. The CDR3 is 15 amino acids.

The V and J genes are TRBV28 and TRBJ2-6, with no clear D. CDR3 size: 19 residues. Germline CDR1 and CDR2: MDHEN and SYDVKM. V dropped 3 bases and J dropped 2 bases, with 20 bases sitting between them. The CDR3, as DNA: TGTGCCAGCAGTTTTCCGTTAGGACCCAGAGGACCTGGGGCCAACGTCCTGACTTTC. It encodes CASSFPLGPRGPGANVLTF.

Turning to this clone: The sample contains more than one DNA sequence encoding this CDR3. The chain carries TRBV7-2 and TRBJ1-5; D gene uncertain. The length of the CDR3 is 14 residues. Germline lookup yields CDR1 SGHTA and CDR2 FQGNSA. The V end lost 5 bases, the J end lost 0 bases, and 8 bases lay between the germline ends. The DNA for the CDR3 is TGTGCCAGCAGCCCGTATTATAGCAATCAGCCCCAGCATTTT. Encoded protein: CASSPYYSNQPQHF.

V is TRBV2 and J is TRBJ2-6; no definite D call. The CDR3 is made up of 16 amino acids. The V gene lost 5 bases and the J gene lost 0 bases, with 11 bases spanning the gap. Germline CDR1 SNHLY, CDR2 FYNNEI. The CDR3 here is CASSQKRFSGANVLTF. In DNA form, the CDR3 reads TGTGCCAGCAGTCAAAAAAGGTTCTCTGGGGCCAACGTCCTGACTTTC. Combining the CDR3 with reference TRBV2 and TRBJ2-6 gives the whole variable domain EPEVTQTPSHQVTQMGQEVILRCVPISNHLYFYWYRQILGQKVEFLVSFYNNEISEKSEIFDDQFSVERPDGSNFTLKIRSTKLEDSAMYFCASSQKRFSGANVLTFGAGSRLTVL.

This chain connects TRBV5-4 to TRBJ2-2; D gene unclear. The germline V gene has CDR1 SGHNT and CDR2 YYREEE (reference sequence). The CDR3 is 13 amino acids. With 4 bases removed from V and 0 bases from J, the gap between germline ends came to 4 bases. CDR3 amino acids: CASSGSNTGELFF. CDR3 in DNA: TGTGCCAGCAGCGGGTCGAACACCGGGGAGCTGTTTTTT.

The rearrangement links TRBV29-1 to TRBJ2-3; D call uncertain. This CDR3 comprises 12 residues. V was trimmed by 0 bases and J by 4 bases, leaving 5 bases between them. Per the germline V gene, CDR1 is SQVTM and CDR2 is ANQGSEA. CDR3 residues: CSVEELADTQYF. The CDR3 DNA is TGCAGCGTTGAAGAGTTAGCAGATACGCAGTATTTT.

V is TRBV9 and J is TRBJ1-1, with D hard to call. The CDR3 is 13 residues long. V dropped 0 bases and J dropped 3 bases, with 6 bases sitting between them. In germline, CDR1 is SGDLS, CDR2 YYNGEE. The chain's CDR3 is CASSVGPDTEAFF. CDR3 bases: TGTGCCAGCAGCGTAGGGCCAGACACTGAAGCTTTCTTT.

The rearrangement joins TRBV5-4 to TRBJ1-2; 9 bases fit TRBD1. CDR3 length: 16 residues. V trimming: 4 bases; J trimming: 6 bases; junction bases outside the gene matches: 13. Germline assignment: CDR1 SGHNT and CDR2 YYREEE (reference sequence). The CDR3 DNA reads TGTGCCAGCAGCGCCCCACAGGGGGCGAAGGGAGATGGCTACACCTTC. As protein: CASSAPQGAKGDGYTF.